These T cell receptor beta chains were read from a single sample in a study of response to subunit inactivated influenza vaccine. Each CDR3 protein is one row after TCRdb ran MiXCR on the RT-PCR reads. The sample lists about 800,000 distinct CDR3 sequences, 20% to 25% occurring once. Sequenced material: PBMCs from blood, taken less than 6 days after vaccination. The receptors here all came from a man in his fifties who received an inactivated influenza vaccine. The CDR3 runs from the conserved cysteine through the conserved F or W. Each record gives: J gene, V gene, clone size, D gene, CDR3 protein, CDR3 DNA. D genes are given only for firm matches. For some rows the clone size is stated as once, few or many, or as a class when expanded; others skip it.

TRBJ2-1 | TRBV2 | few | . | CASSADSFNEQFF | TGTGCCAGCAGCGCAGACAGCTTCAATGAGCAGTTCTTC
TRBJ1-4 | TRBV5-1 | . | . | CASSSLGHPKLFF | TGCGCCAGCAGCTCTCTGGGACACCCAAAGCTGTTTTTT
TRBJ1-2 | TRBV12-3/TRBV12-4 | . | . | CASTRTGGVEGYTF | TGTGCCAGCACCCGTACGGGGGGGGTGGAGGGCTACACCTTC
TRBJ2-3 | TRBV6-2/TRBV6-3 | . | . | CASSYHPKTSTDTQYF | TGTGCCAGCAGTTACCATCCGAAGACGAGCACAGATACGCAGTATTTT
TRBJ2-1 | TRBV20-1 | . | . | CSGRITYEQFF | TGCAGTGGAAGGATAACATATGAGCAGTTCTTC
TRBJ1-1 | TRBV5-6 | . | . | CASSRTPNTEAFF | TGTGCCAGCAGCCGGACACCGAACACTGAAGCTTTCTTT
TRBJ2-7 | TRBV11-1 | . | TRBD2 | CASSSGRGGTASSYEQYF | TGTGCCAGCAGCTCAGGCCGGGGAGGGACCGCGAGCTCCTACGAGCAGTACTTC
TRBJ2-5 | TRBV11-1 | few | . | CASSLYDRSQTQYF | TGTGCCAGCAGCTTATATGACAGGAGCCAGACCCAGTACTTC
TRBJ1-1 | TRBV12-3/TRBV12-4 | few | . | CASSLSGVLNTEAFF | TGTGCCAGCAGTTTATCCGGGGTTTTGAACACTGAAGCTTTCTTT
TRBJ1-5 | TRBV7-8 | . | . | CASSSVGRLNQPQHF | TGTGCCAGCAGCTCGGTAGGGCGTCTCAATCAGCCCCAGCATTTT
TRBJ2-7 | TRBV5-1 | . | TRBD2 | CASSTFTSGRFDEQYF | TGCGCCAGCAGCACCTTCACTAGCGGGAGATTCGACGAGCAGTACTTC
TRBJ2-1 | TRBV20-1 | . | TRBD1 | CSARDRRTGGNEQFF | TGCAGTGCTAGAGATCGACGGACAGGGGGAAATGAGCAGTTCTTC
TRBJ1-1 | TRBV20-1 | . | TRBD1 | CSALQGDTEAFF | TGCAGTGCTCTTCAGGGGGACACTGAAGCTTTCTTT
TRBJ2-1 | TRBV12-3/TRBV12-4 | few | TRBD1 | CASSPSRGYNEQFF | TGTGCCAGCAGCCCTAGCAGGGGGTATAATGAGCAGTTCTTC
TRBJ1-6 | TRBV6-1 | few | . | CASSAVSPLHF | TGTGCCAGCAGTGCAGTATCACCCCTCCACTTT